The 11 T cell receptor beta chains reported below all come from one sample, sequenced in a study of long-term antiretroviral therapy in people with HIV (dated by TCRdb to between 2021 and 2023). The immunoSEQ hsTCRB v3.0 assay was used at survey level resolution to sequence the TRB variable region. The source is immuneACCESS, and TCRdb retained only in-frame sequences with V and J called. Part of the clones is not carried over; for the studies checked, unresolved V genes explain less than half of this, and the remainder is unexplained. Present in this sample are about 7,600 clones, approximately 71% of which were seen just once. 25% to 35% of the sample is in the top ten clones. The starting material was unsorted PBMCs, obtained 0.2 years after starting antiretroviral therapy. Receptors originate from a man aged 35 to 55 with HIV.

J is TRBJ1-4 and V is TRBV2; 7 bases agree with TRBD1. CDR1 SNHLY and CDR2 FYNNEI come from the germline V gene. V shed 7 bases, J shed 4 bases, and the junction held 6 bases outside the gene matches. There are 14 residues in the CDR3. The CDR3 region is CASKRQGLNEKLFF. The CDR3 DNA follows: TGTGCCAGCAAGCGACAGGGTCTTAATGAAAAACTGTTTTTT.

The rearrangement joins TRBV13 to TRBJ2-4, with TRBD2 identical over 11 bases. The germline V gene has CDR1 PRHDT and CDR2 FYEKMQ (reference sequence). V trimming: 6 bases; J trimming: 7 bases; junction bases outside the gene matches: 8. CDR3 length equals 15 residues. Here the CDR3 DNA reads TGTGCCAGCAGTGCCCCGGGACTAGCGGCTAACATTCAGTACTTC. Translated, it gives CASSAPGLAANIQYF.

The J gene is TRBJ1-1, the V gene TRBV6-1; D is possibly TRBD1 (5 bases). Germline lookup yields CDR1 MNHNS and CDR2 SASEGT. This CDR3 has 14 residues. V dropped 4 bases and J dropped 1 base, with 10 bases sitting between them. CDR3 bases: TGTGCCAGCAGTGCGGACAACACGAACACTGAAGCTTTCTTT. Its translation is CASSADNTNTEAFF.

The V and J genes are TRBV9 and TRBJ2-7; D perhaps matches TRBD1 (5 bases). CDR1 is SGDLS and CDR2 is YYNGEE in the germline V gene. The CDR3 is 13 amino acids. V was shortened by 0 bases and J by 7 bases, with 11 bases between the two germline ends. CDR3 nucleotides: TGTGCCAGCAGCGTAGACAATGGGGCGGAGCAGTACTTC. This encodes CASSVDNGAEQYF.

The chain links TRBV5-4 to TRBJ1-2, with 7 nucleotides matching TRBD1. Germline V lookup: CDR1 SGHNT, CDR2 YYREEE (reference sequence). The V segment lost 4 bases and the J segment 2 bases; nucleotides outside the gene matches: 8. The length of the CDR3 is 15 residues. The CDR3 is CASSPTDRVNYGYTF. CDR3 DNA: TGTGCCAGCAGCCCCACCGACAGGGTAAACTATGGCTACACCTTC.

For the CDR3, the DNA is TGTGCCAGCAGCTTAGAGGACAGGGGAGGAAACACCATATATTTT. Residues: CASSLEDRGGNTIYF. The chain joins TRBV7-8 to TRBJ1-3, with 9 bases fitting TRBD1. Germline CDR1 reads SGHVS; CDR2 reads FQNEAQ. The CDR3 spans 15 residues. V was pared by 1 base and J by 4 bases, with 2 bases of the junction left unmatched.

The CDR3 sequence is CASSPSGFAYEQYF. The CDR3 bases are TGTGCCAGCAGCCCCTCAGGGTTTGCGTACGAGCAGTACTTC. This rearrangement joins TRBV7-6 to TRBJ2-7, with D perhaps matching TRBD1 (5 bases). V was pared by 5 bases and J by 4 bases, with 15 bases between. The CDR3 length is 14 residues. The germline gives CDR1 SGHVS, CDR2 FNYEAQ.

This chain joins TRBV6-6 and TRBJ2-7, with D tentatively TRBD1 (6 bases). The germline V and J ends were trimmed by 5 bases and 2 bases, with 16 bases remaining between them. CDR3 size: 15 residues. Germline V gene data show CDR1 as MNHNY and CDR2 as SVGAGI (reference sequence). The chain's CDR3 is CASSKESRGPYEQYF. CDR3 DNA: TGTGCCAGCAGTAAAGAGAGCAGGGGACCCTACGAGCAGTACTTC.

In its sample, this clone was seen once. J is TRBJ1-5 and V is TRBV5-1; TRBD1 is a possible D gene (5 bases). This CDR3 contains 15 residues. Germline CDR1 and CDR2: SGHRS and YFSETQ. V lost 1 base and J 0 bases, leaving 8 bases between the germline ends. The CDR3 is CASSLRGDSNQPQHF. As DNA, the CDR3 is TGCGCCAGCAGCTTGAGAGGGGATAGCAATCAGCCCCAGCATTTT.

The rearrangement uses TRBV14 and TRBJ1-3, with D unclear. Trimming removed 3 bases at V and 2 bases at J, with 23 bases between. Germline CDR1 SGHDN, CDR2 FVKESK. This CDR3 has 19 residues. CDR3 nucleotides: TGTGCCAGCAGCCACCCGACACCGGGGAGGCTGAATACTGGAAACACCATATATTTT. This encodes CASSHPTPGRLNTGNTIYF.

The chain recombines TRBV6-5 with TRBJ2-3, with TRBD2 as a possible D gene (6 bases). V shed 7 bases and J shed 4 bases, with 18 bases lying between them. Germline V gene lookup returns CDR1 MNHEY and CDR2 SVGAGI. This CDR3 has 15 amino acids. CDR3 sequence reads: CASTPEGRRADTQYF. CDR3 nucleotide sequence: TGTGCCAGCACTCCTGAGGGGAGGAGGGCAGATACGCAGTATTTT.